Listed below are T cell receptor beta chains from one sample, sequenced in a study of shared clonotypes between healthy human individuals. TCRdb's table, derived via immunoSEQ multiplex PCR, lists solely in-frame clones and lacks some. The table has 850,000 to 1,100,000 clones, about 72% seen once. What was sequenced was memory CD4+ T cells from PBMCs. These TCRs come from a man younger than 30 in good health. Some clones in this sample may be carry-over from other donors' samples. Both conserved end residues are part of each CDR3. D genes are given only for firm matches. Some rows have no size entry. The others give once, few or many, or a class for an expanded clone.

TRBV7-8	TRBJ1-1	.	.	TGTGCCAGCAGCTCTCAGGGTTTTTCGATATCTGAAGCTTTCTTT	CASSSQGFSISEAFF
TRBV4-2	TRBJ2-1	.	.	TGTGCCAGCAGCCAAGTCGGACTGGCAGGCAATTCCTACAATGAGCAGTTCTTC	CASSQVGLAGNSYNEQFF
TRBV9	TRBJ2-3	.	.	TGTGCCAGCAGCGTAGCTCCTGCTACAGATACGCAGTATTTT	CASSVAPATDTQYF
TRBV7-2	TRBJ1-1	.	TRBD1	TGTGCCAGCAGCCCCCACAGGGGGCCATACACTGAAGCTTTCTTT	CASSPHRGPYTEAFF
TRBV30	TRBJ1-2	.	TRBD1	TGTGCCTGGAGAACACAGGGGGCTCATGGCTACACCTTC	CAWRTQGAHGYTF
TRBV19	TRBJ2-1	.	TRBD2	TGTGCCAGTAGTAGCGGGAGCACCTACAATGAGCAGTTCTTC	CASSSGSTYNEQFF
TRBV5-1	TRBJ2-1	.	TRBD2	TGCGCCAGCAGCTTGTTTGAGCGGGAATACAATGAGCAGTTCTTC	CASSLFEREYNEQFF
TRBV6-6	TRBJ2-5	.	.	TGTGCCAGCAGTTACAAACAGATCCAAGAGACCCAGTACTTC	CASSYKQIQETQYF
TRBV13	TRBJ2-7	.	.	TGTGCCAGCAGCTCGGGACTTAGGACAGGAGGGGAGCAGTACTTC	CASSSGLRTGGEQYF
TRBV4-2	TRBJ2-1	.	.	TGTGCCAGCAGCCAGTCTAGCGCCGTGAGCTCCTACAATGAGCAGTTCTTC	CASSQSSAVSSYNEQFF
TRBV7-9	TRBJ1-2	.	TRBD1	TGTGCCAGCAGCCCAAACCAGGGGGCTCCCGGCTACACCTTC	CASSPNQGAPGYTF
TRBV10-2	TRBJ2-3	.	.	TGCGCCAGCAGTGATCGGCATGGGGACAGCACAGATACGCAGTATTTT	CASSDRHGDSTDTQYF
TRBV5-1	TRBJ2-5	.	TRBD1	TGCGCCAGCAGGGGACAGGGAGGGGTGTCGGAGACCCAGTACTTC	CASRGQGGVSETQYF
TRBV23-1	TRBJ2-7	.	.	TGCGCCAGCAGTCAATCAGGGTCCCTGGCGTCATCATACGAGCAGTACTTC	CASSQSGSLASSYEQYF
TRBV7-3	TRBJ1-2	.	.	TGTGCCAGCAGCTTAGGACCGGCTAACTATGGCTACACCTTC	CASSLGPANYGYTF
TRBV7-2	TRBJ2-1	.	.	TGTGCCAGCAGCCCCCGACCCTCCTACAATGAGCAGTTCTTC	CASSPRPSYNEQFF
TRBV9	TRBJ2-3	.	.	TGTGCCAGCAGCGTAGAAGCAGGTACATTCGGCACAGATACGCAGTATTTT	CASSVEAGTFGTDTQYF
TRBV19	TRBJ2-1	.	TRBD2	TGTGCCAGTAGTAGGGCGGGAGGGCCGAACTCCTACAATGAGCAGTTCTTC	CASSRAGGPNSYNEQFF
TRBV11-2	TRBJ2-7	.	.	TGTGCCAGCAGTTTGCGGCCTGCGGGGTCCGAGCAGTACTTC	CASSLRPAGSEQYF
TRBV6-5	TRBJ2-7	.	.	TGTGCCAGCAGTTACTTACTAGTCCCCTACGAGCAGTACTTC	CASSYLLVPYEQYF
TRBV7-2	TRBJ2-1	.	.	TGTGCCAGCGGCTCCAGCTCCTACAATGAGCAGTTCTTC	CASGSSSYNEQFF
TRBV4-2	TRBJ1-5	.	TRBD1	TGTGCCAGCAGCCAAGAAAAACGGACAGGGGAAGGCCAGCCCCAGCATTTT	CASSQEKRTGEGQPQHF
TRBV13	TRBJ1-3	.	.	TGTGCCAGCAGCTTAGGGCAGGGGACCTCTGGAAACACCATATATTTT	CASSLGQGTSGNTIYF
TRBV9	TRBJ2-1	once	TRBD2	TGTGCCAGCAGCGTAGCGGCTAGCGGGAACCGAGGTGAGCAGTTCTTC	CASSVAASGNRGEQFF
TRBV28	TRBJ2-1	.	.	TGTGCCAGCAGGACGCTCCAGGGTGAGCAGTTCTTC	CASRTLQGEQFF
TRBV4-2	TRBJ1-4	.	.	TGTGCCAGCAGCTCCCCCATCCAAAGAGAGGAAAAACTGTTTTTT	CASSSPIQREEKLFF
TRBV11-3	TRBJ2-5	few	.	TGTGCCAGCAGCCCCTCCCCGGCAGCCCCATTTAGGGAGACCCAGTACTTC	CASSPSPAAPFRETQYF
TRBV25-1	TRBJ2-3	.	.	TGTGCCAGCAGTACCCATGGCACAGATACGCAGTATTTT	CASSTHGTDTQYF
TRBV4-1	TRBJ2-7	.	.	TGCGCCAGCAGCCGAGGCACAGTTACCTACGAGCAGTACTTC	CASSRGTVTYEQYF
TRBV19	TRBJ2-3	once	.	TGTGCCAGTAGTATGGCGGGGAGAATGGCAGATACGCAGTATTTT	CASSMAGRMADTQYF
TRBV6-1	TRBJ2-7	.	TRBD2	TGTGCCAGCAGTGAGGGGACTAGCGGGAGCTACGAGCAGTACTTC	CASSEGTSGSYEQYF